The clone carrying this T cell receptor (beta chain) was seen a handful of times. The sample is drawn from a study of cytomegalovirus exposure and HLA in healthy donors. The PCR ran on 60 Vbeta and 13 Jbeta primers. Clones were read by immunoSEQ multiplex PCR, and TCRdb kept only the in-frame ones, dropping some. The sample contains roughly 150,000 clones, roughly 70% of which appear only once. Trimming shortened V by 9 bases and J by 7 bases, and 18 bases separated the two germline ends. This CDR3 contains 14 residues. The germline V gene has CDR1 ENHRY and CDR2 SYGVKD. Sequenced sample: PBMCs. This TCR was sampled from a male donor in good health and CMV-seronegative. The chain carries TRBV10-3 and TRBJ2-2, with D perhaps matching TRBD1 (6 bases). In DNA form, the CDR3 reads TGTGCCATTAGTCCCCAGGGGCCGGGCGGGGAGCTGTTTTTT. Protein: CAISPQGPGGELFF.